Listed below are T cell receptor beta chains from one sample, sequenced in a study of blood T cell repertoires in COVID-19. Sequencing was performed with immunoSEQ multiplex PCR; in TCRdb, only in-frame clones are kept and a portion is missing. The sample includes some 80,000 clones, more than 70% of them seen just once. The sample was peripheral blood. Receptors were obtained from a human donor in a cohort sampled during active COVID-19. Each CDR3 is given with its conserved first and last residue. D genes are given only for firm matches. For some rows the clone size is stated as once, few or many, or as a class when expanded; others skip it.

v_gene,j_gene,d_gene,abundance,CDR3aa,CDR3nt
TRBV15,TRBJ1-5,NA,NA,CATSRGPGVNQPQHF,TGTGCCACCAGCAGAGGTCCCGGGGTCAATCAGCCCCAGCATTTT
TRBV7-9,TRBJ1-2,NA,NA,CASSLVGTGGMEGVGGYTF,TGTGCCAGCAGCTTGGTGGGGACTGGGGGAATGGAGGGAGTAGGTGGCTACACCTTC
TRBV18,TRBJ2-2,NA,NA,CASSQDITNTGELFF,TGTGCCAGCTCACAAGACATTACGAACACCGGGGAGCTGTTTTTT
TRBV7-2,TRBJ2-1,TRBD1,NA,CASSPRTGIPEQFF,TGTGCCAGCAGCCCACGGACAGGGATCCCTGAGCAGTTCTTC
TRBV7-6,TRBJ2-7,NA,NA,CASSLSRVGEQYF,TGTGCCAGCAGCTTAAGCAGGGTTGGCGAGCAGTACTTC
TRBV19,TRBJ1-1,TRBD1,NA,CASSPRTGRDTEAFF,TGTGCCAGTAGTCCCCGGACAGGGAGGGACACTGAAGCTTTCTTT
TRBV6-1,TRBJ1-2,NA,NA,CASSELGARRYGYTF,TGTGCCAGCAGTGAGTTGGGGGCGCGGCGCTATGGCTACACCTTC
TRBV7-2,TRBJ2-7,TRBD1,NA,CASSRDRGEEQYF,TGTGCCAGCAGCAGGGACAGGGGTGAAGAGCAGTACTTC
TRBV2,TRBJ1-6,TRBD1,NA,CASRSFRDRTQPLHF,TGTGCCAGCAGGTCCTTCCGGGACAGAACTCAACCCCTCCACTTT
TRBV3-1/TRBV3-2,TRBJ2-7,TRBD2,NA,CASSQGGGNEQYF,TGTGCCAGCAGCCAAGGGGGGGGGAACGAGCAGTACTTC
TRBV4-1,TRBJ1-4,TRBD1,NA,CASSQPGQEGKLFF,TGCGCCAGCAGCCAACCCGGACAGGAGGGAAAACTGTTTTTT
TRBV21-1,TRBJ2-7,NA,few,CASSKAPDRGGYEQYF,TGTGCCAGCAGCAAAGCGCCGGACAGGGGGGGGTACGAGCAGTACTTC
TRBV9,TRBJ2-5,TRBD2,NA,CASSVGLAGGSRVAETQYF,TGTGCCAGCAGCGTAGGACTAGCGGGGGGGTCCCGGGTTGCGGAGACCCAGTACTTC
TRBV5-1,TRBJ1-2,TRBD1,NA,CASSSDRGAYGYTF,TGCGCCAGCAGCTCGGACAGGGGCGCCTATGGCTACACCTTC
TRBV2,TRBJ2-7,NA,NA,CASVSEGGYRYEQYF,TGTGCCAGCGTATCTGAGGGAGGTTACCGCTACGAGCAGTACTTC
TRBV6-6,TRBJ1-2,TRBD1,NA,CASSSVAGGRTYGYTF,TGTGCCAGCAGTTCCGTGGCAGGGGGTAGGACTTATGGCTACACCTTC
TRBV27,TRBJ2-5,NA,NA,CASSLAGRTKTQYF,TGTGCCAGCAGCCTGGCTGGGAGAACGAAGACCCAGTACTTC
TRBV28,TRBJ1-1,TRBD1,NA,CASRPGQGGLGAFF,TGTGCCAGCAGGCCGGGACAGGGCGGTTTGGGGGCTTTCTTT
TRBV11-2,TRBJ2-7,TRBD2,NA,CASSLTSGAYSYEQYF,TGTGCCAGCAGCTTAACCAGCGGGGCTTACTCCTACGAGCAGTACTTC
TRBV27,TRBJ2-1,NA,NA,CASSPPGRGSYNEQFF,TGTGCCAGCAGTCCCCCGGGCAGGGGCTCCTACAATGAGCAGTTCTTC
TRBV10-2,TRBJ2-3,NA,NA,CASSEWASDTQYF,TGCGCCAGCAGTGAGTGGGCATCAGATACGCAGTATTTT
TRBV25-1,TRBJ2-5,TRBD1,NA,CASRQTGTGDRETQYF,TGTGCCAGCAGGCAGACCGGGACAGGGGATCGGGAGACCCAGTACTTC
TRBV6-5,TRBJ2-2,NA,NA,CASSRLADLTGELFF,TGTGCCAGCAGCAGGTTAGCGGATCTCACCGGGGAGCTGTTTTTT
TRBV2,TRBJ2-7,TRBD2,NA,CASMLSSGSRQYF,TGTGCCAGCATGTTGTCTAGCGGGTCACGGCAGTACTTC
TRBV27,TRBJ1-2,NA,NA,CASSPRAHYGYTF,TGTGCCAGCAGCCCCAGGGCACACTATGGCTACACCTTC
TRBV19,TRBJ2-5,TRBD2,NA,CASSFVLGVGTSGGWETQYF,TGTGCCAGTAGTTTTGTATTGGGTGTTGGCACTAGCGGGGGTTGGGAGACCCAGTACTTC
TRBV11-2,TRBJ2-3,TRBD1,NA,CASSSTGLWTDTQYF,TGTGCCAGCAGCTCGACAGGGTTATGGACAGATACGCAGTATTTT
TRBV29-1,TRBJ2-1,TRBD2,NA,CSALTSGSSYNEQFF,TGCAGCGCGCTGACTAGCGGGAGCTCCTACAATGAGCAGTTCTTC
TRBV5-1,TRBJ1-5,TRBD1,NA,CASSLGTGNSNQPQHF,TGCGCCAGCAGCCTGGGGACAGGCAATAGCAATCAGCCCCAGCATTTT
TRBV28,TRBJ2-3,NA,NA,CASSFGGFTDTQYF,TGTGCCAGCAGTTTTGGAGGGTTCACAGATACGCAGTATTTT
TRBV3-1/TRBV3-2,TRBJ2-3,NA,NA,CASSLWSFGQYF,TGTGCCAGCAGCCTCTGGAGCTTTGGGCAGTATTTT
TRBV2,TRBJ1-1,NA,NA,CASSWIIGGFEF,TGTGCCAGCAGTTGGATCATCGGAGGCTTTGAGTTT
TRBV18,TRBJ1-5,TRBD1,NA,CASSPSTGDNQPQHF,TGTGCCAGCTCACCATCGACAGGGGACAATCAGCCCCAGCATTTT
TRBV28,TRBJ2-1,NA,NA,CASSRQYNEQFF,TGTGCCAGCAGCAGGCAATACAATGAGCAGTTCTTC
TRBV6-2/TRBV6-3,TRBJ2-7,NA,NA,CASSLQGTYEQYF,TGTGCCAGCAGTCTGCAGGGGACCTACGAGCAGTACTTC
TRBV4-1,TRBJ1-6,TRBD1,NA,CASSQDYVGQGYSPLHF,TGCGCCAGCAGCCAAGATTATGTGGGACAGGGGTATTCACCCCTCCACTTT
TRBV10-3,TRBJ1-1,NA,NA,CAISPGGTEAFF,TGTGCCATCAGTCCTGGAGGAACTGAAGCTTTCTTT
TRBV9,TRBJ2-1,TRBD1,NA,CASSVDRGVQFF,TGTGCCAGCAGCGTAGACAGGGGTGTGCAGTTCTTC
TRBV5-1,TRBJ1-6,NA,NA,CASSLEQGVDSPLHF,TGCGCCAGCAGCTTGGAACAGGGAGTGGATTCACCCCTCCACTTT
TRBV4-1,TRBJ1-5,NA,NA,CASSQGRAGSNQPQHF,TGCGCCAGCAGCCAAGGCCGCGCCGGGAGCAATCAGCCCCAGCATTTT
TRBV5-1,TRBJ2-1,TRBD1,once,CASSLEQGAYNEQFF,TGCGCCAGCAGCTTGGAACAGGGGGCCTACAATGAGCAGTTCTTC
TRBV6-1,TRBJ1-5,NA,once,CASSEGGGAQPQHF,TGTGCCAGCAGTGAAGGCGGGGGCGCGCAGCCCCAGCATTTT
TRBV2,TRBJ2-7,TRBD1,NA,CASRTGTGTYEQYF,TGTGCCAGCAGAACCGGGACAGGGACCTACGAGCAGTACTTC
TRBV19,TRBJ1-4,TRBD1,NA,CASSTGTGHEKLFF,TGTGCCAGTAGTACCGGGACAGGGCATGAAAAACTGTTTTTT
TRBV20-1,TRBJ1-2,NA,NA,CSASMTVNYGYTF,TGCAGTGCTAGTATGACAGTTAACTATGGCTACACCTTC